This T cell receptor (beta chain) comes out of a study of blood T cell repertoires in COVID-19. The germline V gene has CDR1 LNHNV and CDR2 YYDKDF (reference sequence). CDR3 length: 15 residues. Trimming at V came to 3 bases and at J to 1 base, leaving 4 bases not matched to a gene. TCRdb's table, derived via immunoSEQ multiplex PCR, lists solely in-frame clones and lacks some. The data contain tens of thousands of clones, approximately 84% of them seen just once; the ten biggest clones take up more than 2.5%. The sequencing sample was made of peripheral blood. This TCR derives from a man in his forties or fifties with acute or convalescent COVID-19. The rearrangement uses TRBV15 and TRBJ1-2; 8 bases match TRBD1. The DNA of the CDR3 is TGTGCCACCAGCAGGGGACAGGACAGTAACTATGGCTACACCTTC. Translated, it gives CATSRGQDSNYGYTF.